The entry below describes one T cell receptor (beta chain). This CDR3 spans 15 amino acids. Germline V lookup: CDR1 SGHVS, CDR2 FQNEAQ. Unmatched junction bases numbered 4, after V lost 1 base and J lost 1 base. Generated by immunoSEQ multiplex PCR, the TCRdb table keeps only in-frame clones and is missing some. The table lists around 100,000 clones, 65% to 90% of them singletons. The record originates from a study of blood T cell repertoires in COVID-19. Study background: The United States, Italy and Spain were the sources of the acute and convalescent COVID-19 samples. T cells, B-cell-depleted T cells, or PBMCs supplied cDNA or gDNA.

This receptor was taken from a woman aged 45-65 years who had recovered from COVID-19. Specimen: PBMCs or T cells enriched from blood (not recorded which). The V and J genes are TRBV7-8 and TRBJ2-7, with 7 bases matching TRBD1. In nucleotides, the CDR3 is TGTGCCAGCAGCTTAGAAGCAGGGGGTTCCTACGAGCAGTACTTC. Translated, it gives CASSLEAGGSYEQYF.